The clone carrying this TCR beta chain was observed a handful of times. This sample was taken from a study of T-cell memory formation after mild COVID-19. TCRdb re-analysed the 5' RACE reads in MiXCR, keeping a single row per CDR3 protein. Among 100,000 to 130,000 distinct CDR3 sequences listed, about 18% were seen once. V gave up 1 base and J gave up 0 bases, with 11 bases separating them. Germline values: CDR1 SGHRS, CDR2 YFSETQ. CDR3 length: 15 residues. The receptor was isolated from a young man who had mild COVID-19 (a few samples of this study predate the infection). Cell type and time point are not known. The rearrangement uses TRBV5-1 and TRBJ2-7; the D is unclear. Sequencing was performed on PBMCs or a T cell subset sorted from them (not recorded which). The CDR3, as DNA: TGCGCCAGCAGCTTGATCGGGCAGACCTCCTACGAGCAGTACTTC. As protein: CASSLIGQTSYEQYF.